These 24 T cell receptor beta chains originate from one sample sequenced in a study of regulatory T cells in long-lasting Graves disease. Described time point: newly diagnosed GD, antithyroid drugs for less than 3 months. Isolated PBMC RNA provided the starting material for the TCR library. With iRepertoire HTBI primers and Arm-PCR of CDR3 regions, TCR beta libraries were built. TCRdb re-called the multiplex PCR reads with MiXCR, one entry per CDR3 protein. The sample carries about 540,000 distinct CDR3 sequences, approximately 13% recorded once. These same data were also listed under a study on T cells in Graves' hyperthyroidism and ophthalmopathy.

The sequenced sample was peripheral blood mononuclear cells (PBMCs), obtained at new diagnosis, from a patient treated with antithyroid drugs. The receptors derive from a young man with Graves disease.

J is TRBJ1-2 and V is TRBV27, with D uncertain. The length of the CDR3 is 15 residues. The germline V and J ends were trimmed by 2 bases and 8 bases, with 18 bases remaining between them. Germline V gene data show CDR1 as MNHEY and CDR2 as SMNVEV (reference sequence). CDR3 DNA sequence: TGTGCCAGCAGTTTACACGCGACACTCGGTTTGGGCTACACCTTC. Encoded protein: CASSLHATLGLGYTF.

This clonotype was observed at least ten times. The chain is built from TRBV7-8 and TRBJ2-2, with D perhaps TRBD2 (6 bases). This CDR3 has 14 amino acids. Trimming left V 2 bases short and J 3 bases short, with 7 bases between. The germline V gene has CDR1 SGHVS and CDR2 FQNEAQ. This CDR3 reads CASSLIADTGELFF. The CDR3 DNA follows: TGTGCCAGCAGCTTAATAGCGGACACCGGGGAGCTGTTTTTT.

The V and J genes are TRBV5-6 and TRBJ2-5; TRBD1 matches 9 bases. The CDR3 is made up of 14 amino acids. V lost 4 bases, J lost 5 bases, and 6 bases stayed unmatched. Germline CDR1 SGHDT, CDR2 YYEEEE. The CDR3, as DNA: TGTGCCAGCAGCACCTGGACAGGGGCGGAGACCCAGTACTTC. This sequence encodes CASSTWTGAETQYF.

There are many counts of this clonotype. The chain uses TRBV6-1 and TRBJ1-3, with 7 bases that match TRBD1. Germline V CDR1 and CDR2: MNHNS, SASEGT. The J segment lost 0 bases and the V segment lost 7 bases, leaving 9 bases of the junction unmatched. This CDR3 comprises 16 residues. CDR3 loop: CASTRQGGGSGNTIYF. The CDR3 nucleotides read TGTGCCAGCACCAGACAGGGTGGGGGCTCTGGAAACACCATATATTTT.

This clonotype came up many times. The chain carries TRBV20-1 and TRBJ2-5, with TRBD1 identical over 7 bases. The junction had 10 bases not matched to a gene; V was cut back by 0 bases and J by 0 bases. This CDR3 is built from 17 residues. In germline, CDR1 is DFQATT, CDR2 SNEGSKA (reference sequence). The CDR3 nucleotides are TGCAGTGCTAGAGATGAGACAGGGTGGACGTACCAAGAGACCCAGTACTTC. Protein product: CSARDETGWTYQETQYF.

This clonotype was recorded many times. Written as DNA, the CDR3 is TGTGCCAGCACTCGGGAGGGGACTAGCGGGAGTCATGAGCAGTTCTTC. Its protein is CASTREGTSGSHEQFF. The chain carries TRBV9 and TRBJ2-1, with 14 positions matching TRBD2. This CDR3 contains 16 residues. CDR1 is SGDLS, CDR2 YYNGEE, per germline. Trimming removed 6 bases from V and 8 bases from J; junction bases left unmatched: 10.

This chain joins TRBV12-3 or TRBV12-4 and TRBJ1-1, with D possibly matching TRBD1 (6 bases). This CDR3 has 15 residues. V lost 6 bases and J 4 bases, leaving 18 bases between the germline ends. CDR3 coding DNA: TGTGCCAGCAGCACTACCCAGGGGTTAGGCACTGAAGCTTTCTTT. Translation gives CASSTTQGLGTEAFF.

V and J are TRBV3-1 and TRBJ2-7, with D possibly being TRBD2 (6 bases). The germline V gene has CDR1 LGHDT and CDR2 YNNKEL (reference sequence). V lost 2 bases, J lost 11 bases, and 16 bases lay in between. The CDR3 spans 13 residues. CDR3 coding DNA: TGTGCCAGCAGCCAATCTGTGTGGAGGGCAAAGTACTTC. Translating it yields CASSQSVWRAKYF.

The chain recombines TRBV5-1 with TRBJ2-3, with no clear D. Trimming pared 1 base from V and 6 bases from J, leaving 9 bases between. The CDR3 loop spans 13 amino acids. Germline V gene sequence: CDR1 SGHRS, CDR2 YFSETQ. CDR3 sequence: CASSLLDPDTQYF. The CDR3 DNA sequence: TGCGCCAGCAGCTTGCTTGACCCCGATACGCAGTATTTT.

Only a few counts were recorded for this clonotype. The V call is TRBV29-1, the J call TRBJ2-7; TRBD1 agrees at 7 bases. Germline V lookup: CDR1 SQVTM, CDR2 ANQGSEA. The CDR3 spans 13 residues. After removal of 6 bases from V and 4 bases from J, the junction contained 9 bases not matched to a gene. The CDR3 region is CSVLSDRKYEQYF. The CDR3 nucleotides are TGCAGCGTCTTGTCGGACAGGAAATACGAGCAGTACTTC.

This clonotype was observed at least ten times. The CDR3 region is CSVARAYEQFF. As DNA, the CDR3 is TGCAGTGTGGCCAGGGCCTATGAGCAGTTCTTC. The chain links TRBV20-1 to TRBJ2-1; TRBD1 might be the D (5 bases). The germline CDR1 and CDR2 sequences are DFQATT and SNEGSKA (reference sequence). V dropped 7 bases and J dropped 8 bases, with 12 bases sitting between them. The CDR3 contains 11 residues.

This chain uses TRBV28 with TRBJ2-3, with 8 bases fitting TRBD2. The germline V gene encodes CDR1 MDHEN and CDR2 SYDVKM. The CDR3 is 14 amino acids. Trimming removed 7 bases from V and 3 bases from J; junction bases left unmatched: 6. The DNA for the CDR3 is TGTGCCAGCAAGGAAGCGGGAGTGACAGATACGCAGTATTTT. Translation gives CASKEAGVTDTQYF.

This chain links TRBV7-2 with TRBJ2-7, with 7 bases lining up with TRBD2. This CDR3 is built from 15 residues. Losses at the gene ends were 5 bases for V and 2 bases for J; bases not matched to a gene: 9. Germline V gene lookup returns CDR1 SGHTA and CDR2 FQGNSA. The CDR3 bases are TGTGCCAGCAGCCCCTCTAGCGGTCTTACCTACGAGCAGTACTTC. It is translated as CASSPSSGLTYEQYF.

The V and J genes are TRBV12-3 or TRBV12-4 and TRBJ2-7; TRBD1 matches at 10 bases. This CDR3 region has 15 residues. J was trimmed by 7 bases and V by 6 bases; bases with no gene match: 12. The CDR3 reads CASSMAGTGDGEQYF. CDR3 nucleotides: TGTGCCAGCAGCATGGCCGGGACAGGGGACGGAGAGCAGTACTTC.

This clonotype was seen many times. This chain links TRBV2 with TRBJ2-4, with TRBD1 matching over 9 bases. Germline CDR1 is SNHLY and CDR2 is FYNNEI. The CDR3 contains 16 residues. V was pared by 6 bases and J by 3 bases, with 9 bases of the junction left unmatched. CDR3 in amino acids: CASSEGQGRGKNIQYF. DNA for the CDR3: TGTGCCAGCAGCGAGGGACAGGGCAGGGGCAAAAACATTCAGTACTTC.

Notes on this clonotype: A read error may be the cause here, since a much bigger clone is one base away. CDR3 sequence reads: CASSLAPRKDGQFF. CDR3 coding DNA: TGTGCCAGCAGCTTAGCCCCACGGAAGGACGGGCAGTTCTTC. The chain uses TRBV7-2 and TRBJ2-1; D is unclear. CDR3 length: 14 amino acids. Trimming took 0 bases from V and 12 from J, leaving 15 bases between them. CDR1 and CDR2 (germline): SGHTA, FQGNSA.

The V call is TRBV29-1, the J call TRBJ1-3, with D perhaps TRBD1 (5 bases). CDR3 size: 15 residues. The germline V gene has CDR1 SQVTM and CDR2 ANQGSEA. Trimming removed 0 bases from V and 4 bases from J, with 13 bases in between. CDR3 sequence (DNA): TGCAGCGTTGAAGATGGGGGGGGGATCGGAAACACCATATATTTT. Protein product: CSVEDGGGIGNTIYF.

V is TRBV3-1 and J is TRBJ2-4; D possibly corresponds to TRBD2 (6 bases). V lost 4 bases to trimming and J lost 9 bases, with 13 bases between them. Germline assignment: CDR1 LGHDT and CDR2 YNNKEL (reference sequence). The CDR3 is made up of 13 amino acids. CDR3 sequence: CASSPSGTVIQYF. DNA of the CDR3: TGTGCCAGCAGCCCATCCGGGACTGTCATTCAGTACTTC.

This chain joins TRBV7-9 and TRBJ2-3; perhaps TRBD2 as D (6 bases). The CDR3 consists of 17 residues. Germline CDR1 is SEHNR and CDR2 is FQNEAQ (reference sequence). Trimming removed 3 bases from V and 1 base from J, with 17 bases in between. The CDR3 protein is CASSFGGDGRGTDTQYF. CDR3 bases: TGTGCCAGCAGCTTTGGAGGAGACGGGAGAGGCACAGATACGCAGTATTTT.

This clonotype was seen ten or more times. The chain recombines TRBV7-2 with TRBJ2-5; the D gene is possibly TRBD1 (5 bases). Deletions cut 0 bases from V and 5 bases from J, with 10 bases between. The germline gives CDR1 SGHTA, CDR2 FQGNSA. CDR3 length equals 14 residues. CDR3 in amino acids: CASSLALGLETQYF. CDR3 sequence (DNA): TGTGCCAGCAGCTTAGCTTTGGGGCTGGAGACCCAGTACTTC.

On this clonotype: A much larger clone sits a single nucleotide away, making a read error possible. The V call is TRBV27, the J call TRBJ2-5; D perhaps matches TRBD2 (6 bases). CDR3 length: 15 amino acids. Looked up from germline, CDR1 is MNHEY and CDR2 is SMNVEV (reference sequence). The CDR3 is CASSLWGERRETQHF. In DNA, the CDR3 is TGTGCCAGCAGTTTATGGGGGGAACGGAGAGAGACCCAGCACTTC.

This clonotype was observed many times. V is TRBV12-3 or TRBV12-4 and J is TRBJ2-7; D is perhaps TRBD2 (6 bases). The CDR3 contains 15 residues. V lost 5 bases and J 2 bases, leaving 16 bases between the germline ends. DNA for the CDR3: TGTGCCAGCAGTCCTCCCGGGACTCCTGCCTACGAGCAGTACTTC. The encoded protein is CASSPPGTPAYEQYF.

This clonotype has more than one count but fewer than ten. The CDR3 DNA reads as TGTGCCAGCAGTTCCCCCCTAGCGGGACAATACAATGAGCAGTTCTTC. Its protein product is CASSSPLAGQYNEQFF. The rearrangement joins TRBV6-5 to TRBJ2-1, with 9 positions matching TRBD2. V trimming: 4 bases; J trimming: 4 bases; junction bases outside the gene matches: 8. The CDR3 has 16 amino acids. Germline V gives CDR1 MNHEY, CDR2 SVGAGI.

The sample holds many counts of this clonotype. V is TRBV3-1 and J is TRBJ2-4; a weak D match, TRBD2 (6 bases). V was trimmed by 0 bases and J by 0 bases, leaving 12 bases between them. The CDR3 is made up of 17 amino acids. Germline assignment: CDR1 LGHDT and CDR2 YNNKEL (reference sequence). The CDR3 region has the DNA TGTGCCAGCAGCCAAGACTCGGGGGTAGGAGCCAAAAACATTCAGTACTTC. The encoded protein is CASSQDSGVGAKNIQYF. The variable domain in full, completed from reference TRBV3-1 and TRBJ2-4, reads DTAVSQTPKYLVTQMGNDKSIKCEQNLGHDTMYWYKQDSKKFLKIMFSYNNKELIINETVPNRFSPKSPDKAHLNLHINSLELGDSAVYFCASSQDSGVGAKNIQYFGAGTRLSVL.